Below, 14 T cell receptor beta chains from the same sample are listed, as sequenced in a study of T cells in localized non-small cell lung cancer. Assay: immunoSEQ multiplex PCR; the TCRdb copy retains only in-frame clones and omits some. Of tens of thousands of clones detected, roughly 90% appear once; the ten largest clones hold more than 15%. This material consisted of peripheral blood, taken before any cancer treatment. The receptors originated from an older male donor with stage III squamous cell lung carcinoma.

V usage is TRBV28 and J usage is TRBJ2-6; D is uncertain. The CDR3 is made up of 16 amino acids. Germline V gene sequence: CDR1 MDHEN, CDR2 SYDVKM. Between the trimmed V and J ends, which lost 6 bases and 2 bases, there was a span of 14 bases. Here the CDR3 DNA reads TGTGCCAGCAGACCCTCGCAGGAGACTGGGGCCAACGTCCTGACTTTC. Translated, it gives CASRPSQETGANVLTF.

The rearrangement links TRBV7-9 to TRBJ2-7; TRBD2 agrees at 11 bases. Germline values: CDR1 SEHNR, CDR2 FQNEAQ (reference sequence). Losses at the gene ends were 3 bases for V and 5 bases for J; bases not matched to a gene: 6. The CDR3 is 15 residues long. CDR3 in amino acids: CASSFSSGRAHEQYF. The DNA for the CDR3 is TGTGCCAGCAGCTTCAGTAGCGGGAGGGCCCACGAGCAGTACTTC. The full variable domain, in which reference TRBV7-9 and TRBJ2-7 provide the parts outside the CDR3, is DTGVSQNPRHKITKRGQNVTFRCDPISEHNRLYWYRQTLGQGPEFLTYFQNEAQLEKSRLLSDRFSAERPKGSFSTLEIQRTEQGDSAMYLCASSFSSGRAHEQYFGPGTRLTVT.

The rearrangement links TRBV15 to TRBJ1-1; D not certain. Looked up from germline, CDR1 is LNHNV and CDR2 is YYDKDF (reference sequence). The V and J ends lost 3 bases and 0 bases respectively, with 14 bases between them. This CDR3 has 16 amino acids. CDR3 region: CATSRDPMRMNTEAFF. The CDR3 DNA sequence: TGTGCCACCAGCAGGGACCCTATGAGGATGAACACTGAAGCTTTCTTT.

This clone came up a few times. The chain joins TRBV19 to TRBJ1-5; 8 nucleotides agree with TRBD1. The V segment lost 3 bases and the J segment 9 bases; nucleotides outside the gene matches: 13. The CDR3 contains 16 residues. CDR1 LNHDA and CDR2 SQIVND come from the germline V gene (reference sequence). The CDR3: CASSIAGTGDGGPQHF. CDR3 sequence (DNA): TGTGCCAGTAGTATTGCCGGGACAGGCGACGGGGGGCCCCAGCATTTT.

CDR3 nucleotide sequence: TGTGCCACCAGCGGCAGGGGGACTGAAGCTTTCTTT. Its protein product is CATSGRGTEAFF. The rearrangement links TRBV15 to TRBJ1-1; 7 bases map to TRBD1. With V trimmed by 5 bases and J by 5 bases, 2 bases remained unmatched. The CDR3 loop spans 12 amino acids. The germline V gene encodes CDR1 LNHNV and CDR2 YYDKDF (reference sequence).

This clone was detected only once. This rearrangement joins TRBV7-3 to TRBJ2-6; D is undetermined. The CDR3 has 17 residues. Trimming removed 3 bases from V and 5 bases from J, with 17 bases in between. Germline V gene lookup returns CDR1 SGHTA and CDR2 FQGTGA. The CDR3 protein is CASSFGSTSVRANVLTF. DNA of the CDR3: TGTGCCAGCAGCTTTGGCAGTACATCAGTCCGGGCCAACGTCCTGACTTTC.

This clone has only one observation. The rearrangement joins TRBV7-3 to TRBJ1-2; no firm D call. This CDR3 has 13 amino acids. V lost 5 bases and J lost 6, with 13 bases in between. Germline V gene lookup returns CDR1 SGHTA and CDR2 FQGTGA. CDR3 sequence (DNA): TGTGCCAGCAGCCTAAGCGCAAAGGATGGCTACACCTTC. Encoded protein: CASSLSAKDGYTF. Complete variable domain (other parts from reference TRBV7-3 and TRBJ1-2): GAGVSQTPSNKVTEKGKYVELRCDPISGHTALYWYRQSLGQGPEFLIYFQGTGAADDSGLPNDRFFAVRPEGSVSTLKIQRTERGDSAVYLCASSLSAKDGYTFGSGTRLTVV.

This CDR3 is CASSDPRPQETQYF. DNA of the CDR3: TGTGCCAGCAGTGACCCCCGCCCCCAAGAGACCCAGTACTTC. The chain employs TRBV28 and TRBJ2-5; D uncertain. Deletions cut 5 bases from V and 1 base from J, with 11 bases between. CDR1 and CDR2 from the germline V gene are MDHEN and SYDVKM. This CDR3 comprises 14 residues.

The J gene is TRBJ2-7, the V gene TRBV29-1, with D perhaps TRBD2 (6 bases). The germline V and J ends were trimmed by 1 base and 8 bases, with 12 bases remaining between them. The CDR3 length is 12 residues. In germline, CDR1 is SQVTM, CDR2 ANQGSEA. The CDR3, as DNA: TGCAGCGTTGAAGGATCTGGGAGGCAGCAGTACTTC. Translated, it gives CSVEGSGRQQYF.

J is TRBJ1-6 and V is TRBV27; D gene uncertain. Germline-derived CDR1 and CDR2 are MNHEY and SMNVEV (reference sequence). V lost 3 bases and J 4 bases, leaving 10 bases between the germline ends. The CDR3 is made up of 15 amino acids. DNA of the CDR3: TGTGCCAGCAGTTTTGTAGGACCTTATAATTCACCCCTCCACTTT. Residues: CASSFVGPYNSPLHF.

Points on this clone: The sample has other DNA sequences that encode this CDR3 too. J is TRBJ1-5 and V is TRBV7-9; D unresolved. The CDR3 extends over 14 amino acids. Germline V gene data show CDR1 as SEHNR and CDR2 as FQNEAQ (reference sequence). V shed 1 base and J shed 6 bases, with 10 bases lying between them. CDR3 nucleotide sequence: TGTGCCAGCAGCTTAGGCGGAGTCGGTCAGCCCCAGCATTTT. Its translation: CASSLGGVGQPQHF.

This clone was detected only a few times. The CDR3 reads CASSPGDRGNEQFF. CDR3 in DNA: TGTGCCAGCAGCCCGGGGGACAGGGGGAATGAGCAGTTCTTC. The chain links TRBV9 to TRBJ2-1, with 11 bases matching TRBD1. J gave up 7 bases and V 4 bases, and 4 bases lay outside the gene matches. The CDR3 covers 14 residues. In germline, CDR1 is SGDLS, CDR2 YYNGEE.

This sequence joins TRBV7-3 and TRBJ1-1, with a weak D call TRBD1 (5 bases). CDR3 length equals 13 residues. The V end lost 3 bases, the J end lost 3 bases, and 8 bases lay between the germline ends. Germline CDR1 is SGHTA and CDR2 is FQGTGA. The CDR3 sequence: CASSFGGYTEAFF. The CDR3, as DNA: TGTGCCAGCAGCTTTGGGGGGTACACTGAAGCTTTCTTT.

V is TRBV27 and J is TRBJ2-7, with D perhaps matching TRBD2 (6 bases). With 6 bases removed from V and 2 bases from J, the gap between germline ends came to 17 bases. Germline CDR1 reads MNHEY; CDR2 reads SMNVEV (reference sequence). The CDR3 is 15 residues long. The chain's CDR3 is CASSRGTLTPYEQYF. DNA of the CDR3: TGTGCCAGCAGCCGTGGGACTCTGACCCCCTACGAGCAGTACTTC.